This T cell receptor (beta chain) was sequenced in a study of cytomegalovirus exposure and HLA in healthy donors. Study results and limitations: There were some public TCRs occurring in many donors, but most TCR sequences were rare. Three CMV-associated chains proved CMV antigen-specific in vitro. High sensitivity and specificity were reportedly achieved when the classifier diagnosed cytomegalovirus status.

Here immunoSEQ multiplex PCR was the method, and the copy in TCRdb shows in-frame clones only, minus some. The data contain about 150,000 clones, around 83% of them singletons. The donors were members of the validation cohort comprising approximately 120 subjects, separate from the approximately 700-subject first cohort. The germline CDR1 and CDR2 sequences are SGHVS and FQNEAQ. The V end was cut by 2 bases, the J end by 0 bases, with 11 bases between. This CDR3 has 15 residues. Only a few counts were recorded for this clone. What it binds is not known. This chain connects TRBV7-8 to TRBJ2-7; no reliable D call. This TCR derives from a human donor in good health. The sequenced sample consisted of PBMCs. CDR3 in DNA: TGTGCCAGCAGCTTATCCTTCCAACTCTCCTACGAGCAGTACTTC. Encoded protein: CASSLSFQLSYEQYF. The full variable domain, its missing parts supplied by reference TRBV7-8 and TRBJ2-7, is GAGVSQSPRYKVAKRGQDVALRCDPISGHVSLFWYQQALGQGPEFLTYFQNEAQLDKSGLPSDRFFAERPEGSVSTLKIQRTQQEDSAVYLCASSLSFQLSYEQYFGPGTRLTVT.